This T cell receptor beta chain was found in a study of shared clonotypes between healthy human individuals. Germline CDR1 and CDR2: SGHNT and YYREEE (reference sequence). The V gene lost 4 bases and the J gene lost 2 bases, with 16 bases spanning the gap. The CDR3 spans 16 residues. As for this clone: Antigen unknown.

Study-level findings and limits: Generally, naive subsets came out with larger estimated richness than memory subsets.

The protocol was immunoSEQ multiplex PCR, while the TCRdb copy is restricted to in-frame clones and leaves out a portion. This table holds just over 2,000,000 clones, approximately 95% found once. The sample consisted of naive CD4+ T cells sorted from blood. Indicated subset: CD45RA+ positively selected. This sequence originates from a man between 18 and 35 years old in good health. This rearrangement joins TRBV5-4 to TRBJ1-3; possibly TRBD1 for D (5 bases). The CDR3 region has the DNA TGTGCCAGCAGCCGAGCAGGGACGAATACTGGAAACACCATATATTTT. It translates to CASSRAGTNTGNTIYF.